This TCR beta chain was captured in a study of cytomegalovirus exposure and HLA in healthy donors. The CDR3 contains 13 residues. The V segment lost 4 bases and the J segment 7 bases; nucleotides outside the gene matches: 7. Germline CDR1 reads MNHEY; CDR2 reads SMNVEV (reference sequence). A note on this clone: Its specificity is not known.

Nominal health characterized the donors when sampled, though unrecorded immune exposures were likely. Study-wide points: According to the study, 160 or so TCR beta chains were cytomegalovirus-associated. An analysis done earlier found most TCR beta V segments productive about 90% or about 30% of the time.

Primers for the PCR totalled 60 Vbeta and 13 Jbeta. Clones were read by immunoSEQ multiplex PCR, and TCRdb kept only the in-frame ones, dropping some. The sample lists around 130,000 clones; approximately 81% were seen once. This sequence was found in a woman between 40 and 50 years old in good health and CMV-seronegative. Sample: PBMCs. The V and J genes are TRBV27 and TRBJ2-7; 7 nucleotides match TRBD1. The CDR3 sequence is CASSSTGAGEQYF. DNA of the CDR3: TGTGCCAGCAGTTCCACAGGGGCTGGGGAGCAGTACTTC.